Below are 6 T cell receptor beta chains sequenced from a single sample in a study of T cell changes during pregnancy in multiple sclerosis. TCRdb's copy holds only in-frame clones and misses some; the assay was immunoSEQ multiplex PCR. The data contain under 75,000 clones, around 90% of them singletons. The sequencing here drew on CD4+ T cells from peripheral blood mononuclear cells, taken after pregnancy. The receptors here all came from a female donor with multiple sclerosis, enrolled in a pregnancy study.

This chain uses TRBV19 with TRBJ2-1, with D possibly matching TRBD1 (6 bases). The CDR3 totals 15 residues. Trimming pared 4 bases from V and 5 bases from J, leaving 15 bases between. Germline V gene lookup returns CDR1 LNHDA and CDR2 SQIVND (reference sequence). Here the CDR3 DNA reads TGTGCCAGTAGTAACCGGGACAAGGACAACAATGAGCAGTTCTTC. This sequence encodes CASSNRDKDNNEQFF.

This chain uses TRBV2 with TRBJ2-7; 11 bases are a match to TRBD2. This CDR3 region has 15 residues. Germline values: CDR1 SNHLY, CDR2 FYNNEI. With V trimmed by 6 bases and J by 4 bases, 8 bases remained unmatched. CDR3 sequence (DNA): TGTGCCAGCAGGAACAAACTAGCGGGGGAGTACGAGCAGTACTTC. Amino acid sequence: CASRNKLAGEYEQYF.

The chain uses TRBV6-5 and TRBJ2-7, with 8 bases matching TRBD1. The CDR3 consists of 15 residues. Looked up from germline, CDR1 is MNHEY and CDR2 is SVGAGI. The trim removed 1 base at V and 4 bases at J, leaving 6 bases unmatched. In nucleotides, the CDR3 is TGTGCCAGCAGTTACTACCACAGGGGGAGTTACGAGCAGTACTTC. It yields the protein CASSYYHRGSYEQYF.

This chain links TRBV6-1 with TRBJ2-7; D is perhaps TRBD1 (5 bases). The ends were cut back, 1 base at V and 3 bases at J, with 16 bases in the middle. The CDR3 covers 16 residues. Germline CDR1 and CDR2: MNHNS and SASEGT. The CDR3: CASSEVRTSKGYEQYF. CDR3 bases: TGTGCCAGCAGTGAAGTCCGGACAAGCAAGGGCTACGAGCAGTACTTC.

This clone was counted a single time. The gene calls are TRBV2 and TRBJ1-4, with 9 bases fitting TRBD1. V shed 0 bases, J shed 7 bases, and the junction held 3 bases outside the gene matches. Germline loops: CDR1 SNHLY, CDR2 FYNNEI. The CDR3 runs 15 residues. This CDR3 reads CASSEAGDRAEKLFF. Here the CDR3 DNA reads TGTGCCAGCAGTGAAGCGGGGGACAGGGCTGAAAAACTGTTTTTT.

The rearrangement uses TRBV7-3 and TRBJ2-1, with D possibly TRBD2 on 6 matching bases. V was trimmed by 2 bases and J by 6 bases, leaving 8 bases between them. The length of the CDR3 is 13 residues. The germline V gene has CDR1 SGHTA and CDR2 FQGTGA. DNA for the CDR3: TGTGCCAGCAGCTTAGGGAGGAGCAATGAGCAGTTCTTC. As protein: CASSLGRSNEQFF.